The clone carrying this T cell receptor beta chain appeared many times. These data originate in a study of Graves' ophthalmopathy and Graves' hyperthyroidism. This CDR3 comprises 14 residues. The germline V gene has CDR1 SNHLY and CDR2 FYNNEI. Trimming took 10 bases from V and 0 from J, leaving 15 bases between them. TCR beta CDR3 amplification used RNA transcripts. In the first round, RT-PCR was carried out with HTBI primers, and a multiplex PCR formed the second round. One entry per CDR3 protein, called by TCRdb with MiXCR from the multiplex PCR reads. The table includes around 1.1 million distinct CDR3 sequences, about 38% detected once. Aged 18 to 65, hyperthyroidism patients had new diagnoses of under 2 months' duration.

This chain uses TRBV2 with TRBJ2-5, with D unclear. The sequenced material came from peripheral blood or thyroid tissue (not recorded which). This clonotype was obtained from an adult man with Graves' hyperthyroidism. CDR3 amino acids: CATKWTVNQETQYF. The CDR3 nucleotides are TGTGCCACCAAATGGACCGTTAACCAAGAGACCCAGTACTTC.